The source of this TCR beta chain is a study of patients and donors after allogeneic stem cell transplantation. The CDR3 is made up of 13 amino acids. The V gene's germline CDR1 is MNHEY and CDR2 SMNVEV (reference sequence). V was clipped by 4 bases and J by 6 bases, with 13 bases between them. The sample holds a few counts of this clonotype. TCRdb processed the RT-PCR reads anew with MiXCR; each CDR3 protein has one entry. The table shows about a million distinct CDR3 sequences, with about a sixth occurring only once. This rearrangement joins TRBV27 to TRBJ2-7; the D gene is possibly TRBD1 (6 bases). The sequencing input was blood, either unsorted or a sorted T cell fraction (not recorded which). The sequence was collected from a human donor who was either an allogeneic HSCT recipient or a stem cell or donor lymphocyte infusion donor (not recorded which). It is not recorded whose cells these are; they may come from a transplant donor. The CDR3 region has the DNA TGTGCCAGCAGTTCCCACAGGGCGGGCGAGCAGTACTTC. This encodes CASSSHRAGEQYF.